This passage covers 15 T cell receptor beta chains from one sample sequenced in a study of T cells after yellow fever vaccination (dated by TCRdb to about 2019). The library relied on 5' RACE. This sample was sequenced with an Illumina HiSeq 2500. The raw public reads went through TCRdb reprocessing: fastp at Q25, MiXCR clone calling, in-frame beta chains kept. Entries that share a CDR3 protein sequence are merged under the most common genes and DNA. The sample table contains some 600,000 distinct CDR3 sequences; only one count was recorded for more than 9% of them. The ten largest clones represent about 16% of the sample. The treatment or condition label of this sample denotes: live attenuated yellow fever vaccine strain. The sample in question was PBMCs, obtained on the day of the yellow fever booster vaccination. The receptors derive from a man younger than 40 who received the YFV17D yellow fever vaccine.

In its sample, this clonotype was seen a few times. The V and J genes are TRBV6-5 and TRBJ1-2, with D hard to call. The CDR3 runs to 14 residues. Germline-derived CDR1 and CDR2 are MNHEY and SVGAGI. Trimming left V 0 bases short and J 7 bases short, with 12 bases between. This CDR3 reads CASSYSVGEVGYTF. DNA for the CDR3: TGTGCCAGCAGTTACTCTGTCGGGGAAGTTGGCTACACCTTC.

The chain employs TRBV3-1 and TRBJ1-5; 7 bases match TRBD1. Germline trimming cut 4 bases from V and 0 bases from J; bases unmatched to any gene: 9. Looked up from germline, CDR1 is LGHDT and CDR2 is YNNKEL (reference sequence). The CDR3 extends over 17 amino acids. CDR3 sequence (DNA): TGTGCCAGCAGCCCGGGACAGAACCCCTATAGCAATCAGCCCCAGCATTTT. It is translated as CASSPGQNPYSNQPQHF.

This chain joins TRBV5-1 and TRBJ2-3; TRBD2 agrees at 14 bases. Germline CDR1 is SGHRS and CDR2 is YFSETQ. J lost 1 base, V lost 4 bases, and 8 bases had no gene match. The CDR3 sequence is 18 residues long. The CDR3 loop is CASSPGLAGEVGTDTQYF. CDR3 nucleotides: TGCGCCAGCAGCCCGGGACTAGCGGGAGAGGTGGGCACAGATACGCAGTATTTT.

A few counts support this clonotype. The gene calls are TRBV27 and TRBJ2-3; D gene ambiguous. With 5 bases removed from V and 1 base from J, the gap between germline ends came to 19 bases. Germline V gives CDR1 MNHEY, CDR2 SMNVEV (reference sequence). The CDR3 has 17 residues. The CDR3 DNA reads as TGTGCCAGCAGTCCATCCGGGCCGACTTTTGGCACAGATACGCAGTATTTT. Protein sequence: CASSPSGPTFGTDTQYF.

The chain has TRBV5-4 and TRBJ2-2; no reliable D call. The CDR3 sequence is 13 residues long. The ends were cut back, 6 bases at V and 1 base at J, with 7 bases in the middle. From germline, CDR1 is SGHNT and CDR2 YYREEE (reference sequence). DNA for the CDR3: TGTGCCAGCACCATCGAGAACACCGGGGAGCTGTTTTTT. Its translation is CASTIENTGELFF.

J is TRBJ2-5 and V is TRBV7-2; D is possibly TRBD2 (6 bases). The CDR3 contains 11 residues. The germline CDR1 and CDR2 sequences are SGHTA and FQGNSA. Trimming cost V 6 bases and J 9 bases, with 11 bases left between them. In nucleotides, the CDR3 is TGTGCCAGCAGAAGGGAGGTGGCCCAGTACTTC. It yields the protein CASRREVAQYF.

The table lists this clonotype with a few counts. The genes are TRBV7-2 and TRBJ2-7, with D possibly TRBD1 on 5 matching bases. The CDR3 sequence is 14 residues long. CDR1 is SGHTA and CDR2 is FQGNSA in the germline V gene. The V end was cut by 4 bases, the J end by 3 bases, with 13 bases between. The CDR3 DNA is TGTGCCAGCAGCTACTCCTCGACAGTCTACGAGCAGTACTTC. Its translation is CASSYSSTVYEQYF.

The rearrangement joins TRBV5-1 to TRBJ1-1, with a tentative D call TRBD1 (5 bases). Germline assignment: CDR1 SGHRS and CDR2 YFSETQ. CDR3 length: 15 residues. V was cut by 0 bases and J by 6 bases, with 15 bases left in between. The CDR3 region is CASSLAAGYKAEAFF. The CDR3 region has the DNA TGCGCCAGCAGCTTGGCCGCAGGGTATAAGGCTGAAGCTTTCTTT.

This clonotype has a handful of counts. The rearrangement joins TRBV2 to TRBJ2-2, with 9 positions matching TRBD1. The CDR3 consists of 15 residues. V shed 5 bases, J shed 5 bases, and the junction held 6 bases outside the gene matches. CDR1 is SNHLY and CDR2 is FYNNEI in the germline V gene. CDR3: CASSLGTGITGELFF. CDR3 in DNA: TGTGCCAGCAGTTTGGGGACAGGGATAACCGGGGAGCTGTTTTTT.

V is TRBV5-4 and J is TRBJ2-7; 8 bases fit TRBD2. The CDR3 runs to 16 residues. V gave up 0 bases and J gave up 4 bases; unmatched junction bases: 9. Germline loops: CDR1 SGHNT, CDR2 YYREEE (reference sequence). CDR3 in amino acids: CASSLASGAGEYEQYF. The CDR3 region has the DNA TGTGCCAGCAGCTTGGCCAGCGGAGCGGGAGAGTACGAGCAGTACTTC.

The chain recombines TRBV5-1 with TRBJ2-7; D gene ambiguous. This CDR3 has 10 residues. CDR1 and CDR2 (germline): SGHRS, YFSETQ. V dropped 1 base and J dropped 7 bases, with 3 bases sitting between them. CDR3 loop: CASSLHEQYF. Written as DNA, the CDR3 is TGCGCCAGCAGCTTGCATGAGCAGTACTTC.

This clonotype was observed many times. The chain recombines TRBV6-5 with TRBJ2-2; D is ambiguous. Germline CDR1 and CDR2: MNHEY and SVGAGI. With 2 bases removed from V and 2 bases from J, the gap between germline ends came to 6 bases. There are 14 residues in the CDR3. The chain's CDR3 is CASSYGLNTGELFF. The CDR3 coding sequence is TGTGCCAGCAGTTACGGCCTTAACACCGGGGAGCTGTTTTTT.

This clonotype appeared a few times. The chain employs TRBV6-5 and TRBJ2-7; D uncertain. V was pared by 2 bases and J by 0 bases, with 8 bases between. The CDR3 covers 14 residues. Looked up from germline, CDR1 is MNHEY and CDR2 is SVGAGI. CDR3 sequence reads: CASSYVRSSYEQYF. The CDR3 coding sequence is TGTGCCAGCAGTTACGTCCGGAGCTCCTACGAGCAGTACTTC.

This chain connects TRBV19 to TRBJ2-1; 9 nucleotides agree with TRBD2. V lost 4 bases, J lost 9 bases, and 4 bases stayed unmatched. The CDR3 has 13 amino acids. The germline V gene encodes CDR1 LNHDA and CDR2 SQIVND (reference sequence). CDR3 in amino acids: CASSSGRGLEQFF. The DNA of the CDR3 is TGTGCCAGTAGTAGCGGGAGGGGTCTTGAGCAGTTCTTC.

The chain combines TRBV27 with TRBJ2-2; D gene unclear. V lost 2 bases to trimming and J lost 0 bases, with 4 bases between them. CDR1 and CDR2 from the germline V gene are MNHEY and SMNVEV (reference sequence). The CDR3 runs 14 residues. CDR3 sequence reads: CASSLRPNTGELFF. The DNA of the CDR3 is TGTGCCAGCAGTTTAAGGCCGAACACCGGGGAGCTGTTTTTT.